This T cell receptor (beta chain) was identified in a study of blood T cell repertoires in COVID-19. As for the study in general: The cDNA or gDNA used as material had been derived from T cells, B-cell-depleted T cells, or PBMCs.

Sequencing used immunoSEQ multiplex PCR; TCRdb keeps in-frame clones, though not all of them. The sample shows roughly 120,000 clones, about 85% of them seen only once. The V end lost 0 bases, the J end lost 4 bases, and 20 bases lay between the germline ends. Germline CDR1 and CDR2: SGHNT and YYREEE (reference sequence). The CDR3 is made up of 18 amino acids. The sequence derives from a human donor in a cohort sampled during active COVID-19. This sequence joins TRBV5-4 and TRBJ2-1, with D possibly matching TRBD1 (5 bases). Sequencing was carried out using peripheral blood. The CDR3 DNA reads TGTGCCAGCAGCTTGGCCCCCGCCCAGGGAAGGGTTTACAATGAGCAGTTCTTC. Amino acids: CASSLAPAQGRVYNEQFF. The entire variable domain, with the rest obtained from reference TRBV5-4 and TRBJ2-1, is as follows: ETGVTQSPTHLIKTRGQQVTLRCSSQSGHNTVSWYQQALGQGPQFIFQYYREEENGRGNFPPRFSGLQFPNYSSELNVNALELDDSALYLCASSLAPAQGRVYNEQFFGPGTRLTVL.